These 16 T cell receptor beta chains share one sample of origin, sequenced in a study of T cell responses to AZD1222 COVID-19 vaccine. The assay was immunoSEQ multiplex PCR, and TCRdb's table has in-frame clones only and misses some. The sample contains some 140,000 clones, 85% to 95% of which appear only once. This specimen consisted of peripheral blood, obtained on day 0 of AZD1222 vaccination. The receptors stem from an adult in good health.

This clone appeared a few times. This chain connects TRBV11-2 to TRBJ2-1, with unresolved D. The CDR3 totals 11 residues. Looked up from germline, CDR1 is SGHAT and CDR2 is FQNNGV. Trimming took off 8 bases at V and 8 bases at J, with 10 bases between the two ends. The CDR3 here is CASLRGDEQFF. In DNA, the CDR3 is TGTGCCAGCCTACGAGGCGATGAGCAGTTCTTC.

The table lists this clone with a count of one. V gene TRBV18 combines with J gene TRBJ1-1, with 8 nucleotides matching TRBD1. The J segment lost 6 bases and the V segment lost 3 bases, leaving 3 bases of the junction unmatched. This CDR3 spans 13 amino acids. Germline CDR1 is KGHSH and CDR2 is LQKENI. The CDR3 loop reads CASSPWTGSEAFF. CDR3 DNA sequence: TGTGCCAGCTCACCCTGGACAGGGTCTGAAGCTTTCTTT.

The chain couples TRBV14 to TRBJ2-7, with D unclear. The CDR3 totals 11 residues. The germline V gene encodes CDR1 SGHDN and CDR2 FVKESK. V lost 3 bases and J 4 bases, leaving 4 bases between the germline ends. The CDR3 loop reads CASSQRYEQYF. The CDR3 bases are TGTGCCAGCAGCCAGAGGTACGAGCAGTACTTC.

This sequence joins TRBV7-2 and TRBJ1-1; 9 nucleotides line up with TRBD1. Germline V gene sequence: CDR1 SGHTA, CDR2 FQGNSA. The trim removed 3 bases at V and 0 bases at J, leaving 8 bases unmatched. The CDR3 is made up of 17 amino acids. CDR3 residues: CASSFHLGTGLNTEAFF. The DNA of the CDR3 is TGTGCCAGCAGCTTTCATTTAGGGACAGGGCTGAACACTGAAGCTTTCTTT.

The J gene is TRBJ1-2, the V gene TRBV18; D possibly corresponds to TRBD1 (5 bases). Germline V lookup: CDR1 KGHSH, CDR2 LQKENI. CDR3 length: 15 amino acids. V was pared by 3 bases and J by 4 bases, with 15 bases between. Here the CDR3 DNA reads TGTGCCAGCTCACCGGACACCCCGCCGTCCTATGGCTACACCTTC. This encodes CASSPDTPPSYGYTF.

The chain recombines TRBV7-2 with TRBJ1-2, with 7 bases matching TRBD1. Losses at the gene ends were 4 bases for V and 8 bases for J; bases not matched to a gene: 7. In germline, CDR1 is SGHTA, CDR2 FQGNSA. The CDR3 is 13 amino acids. CDR3: CASSSTGVDGYTF. The CDR3 bases are TGTGCCAGCAGCTCAACAGGGGTGGACGGCTACACCTTC.

This clone occurred once. This chain connects TRBV7-9 to TRBJ1-1, with a possible D match to TRBD1 (6 bases). This CDR3 comprises 14 residues. The V end was cut by 4 bases, the J end by 4 bases, with 13 bases between. The germline CDR1 and CDR2 sequences are SEHNR and FQNEAQ (reference sequence). DNA for the CDR3: TGTGCCAGCAGCTACAGGGAGTACGGCACTGAAGCTTTCTTT. Amino acids: CASSYREYGTEAFF.

This sequence joins TRBV6-5 and TRBJ2-7; TRBD2 is a possible D gene (5 bases). V lost 10 bases and J 0 bases, leaving 19 bases between the germline ends. CDR1 and CDR2 (germline): MNHEY, SVGAGI. The CDR3 has 15 amino acids. The CDR3 DNA reads TGTGCCACCAACCGGGCGGGCCCCAGCTCCTACGAGCAGTACTTC. Protein product: CATNRAGPSSYEQYF.

The gene calls are TRBV13 and TRBJ2-1, with TRBD1 matching over 9 bases. The CDR3 covers 14 residues. CDR1 PRHDT and CDR2 FYEKMQ come from the germline V gene (reference sequence). Trimming took 7 bases from V and 4 from J; bases not matched to a gene: 5. The chain's CDR3 is CASTGTGSYNEQFF. CDR3 in DNA: TGTGCCAGCACCGGGACAGGGTCATACAATGAGCAGTTCTTC.

The CDR3 nucleotides read TGTGCCTGGCTGACCCTAAGGGGAAACACCATATATTTT. This translates into CAWLTLRGNTIYF. The V and J genes are TRBV30 and TRBJ1-3; D remains ambiguous. Germline V gene data show CDR1 as GTSNPN and CDR2 as SVGIG (reference sequence). Trimming took off 5 bases at V and 4 bases at J, with 12 bases between the two ends. The CDR3 contains 13 residues. The whole variable domain, remainder taken from reference TRBV30 and TRBJ1-3, is SQTIHQWPATLVQPVGSPLSLECTVEGTSNPNLYWYRQAAGRGLQLLFYSVGIGQISSEVPQNLSASRPQDRQFILSSKKLLLSDSGFYLCAWLTLRGNTIYFGEGSWLTVV.

The chain uses TRBV28 and TRBJ1-4; 12 bases are shared with TRBD1. In germline, CDR1 is MDHEN, CDR2 SYDVKM. Trimming cost V 10 bases and J 7 bases; bases outside gene matches: 13. The CDR3 covers 16 residues. The CDR3 DNA sequence: TGTGCCACTCGGCCGGGACAGGGGGCTTTGGGTGAAAAACTGTTTTTT. As protein: CATRPGQGALGEKLFF.

The gene calls are TRBV10-3 and TRBJ2-7, with 7 bases lining up with TRBD2. The CDR3 length is 15 residues. The V segment lost 5 bases and the J segment 0 bases; nucleotides outside the gene matches: 7. CDR1 is ENHRY and CDR2 is SYGVKD in the germline V gene. The CDR3 sequence: CAISPLRDYSYEQYF. CDR3 sequence (DNA): TGTGCCATCAGTCCACTACGGGACTACTCCTACGAGCAGTACTTC.

A single count supports this clone. The chain combines TRBV4-2 with TRBJ2-3, with D perhaps TRBD2 (6 bases). Germline V gives CDR1 LGHNA, CDR2 YNFKEQ. Trimming cost V 0 bases and J 4 bases, with 11 bases left between them. This CDR3 region has 15 residues. DNA of the CDR3: TGTGCCAGCAGCCAAGATGCGAGACTAGCAGATACGCAGTATTTT. It encodes CASSQDARLADTQYF.

The chain carries TRBV19 and TRBJ1-6; D is possibly TRBD1 (5 bases). The CDR3 totals 15 residues. V was clipped by 4 bases and J by 7 bases, with 14 bases between them. CDR1 is LNHDA, CDR2 SQIVND, per germline (reference sequence). The CDR3 bases are TGTGCCAGTAGTACAGGGTCGGTTTACAATTCACCCCTCCACTTT. It is translated as CASSTGSVYNSPLHF.

This clone was recorded once. The chain is built from TRBV5-1 and TRBJ2-7, with D perhaps TRBD2 (5 bases). Germline CDR1 is SGHRS and CDR2 is YFSETQ. CDR3 length: 14 amino acids. The ends were cut back, 0 bases at V and 6 bases at J, with 13 bases in the middle. For the CDR3, the DNA is TGCGCCAGCAGCTTGGTTTTGAGGGCGGCCGAGCAGTACTTC. Its translation is CASSLVLRAAEQYF.

The rearrangement uses TRBV6-2 or TRBV6-3 and TRBJ2-4; D gene uncertain. The V gene's germline CDR1 is MNHEY and CDR2 SVGEGT. The V gene lost 4 bases and the J gene lost 9 bases, with 16 bases spanning the gap. CDR3 size: 14 residues. The CDR3, as DNA: TGTGCCAGCAGTTTCACCGACGAAGGCGGCATTCAGTACTTC. Translated: CASSFTDEGGIQYF.